The clone carrying this TCR beta chain appeared many times. The source of the sample is a study of low-dose radiotherapy and immunotherapy resistance in tumors. CDR1 and CDR2 from the germline V gene are MGHRA and YSYEKL. After removal of 4 bases from V and 7 bases from J, the junction contained 12 bases not matched to a gene. This CDR3 has 15 residues. Time point denoted: before trial treatment. Alpha and beta chains were covered, as first-strand cDNA relied on TRAV- and TRBV-specific primers. The TCRs were subjected to amplification over around 18 PCR cycles employing a constant-region primer in conjunction with a V-primer adapter. mRNA, after isolation, was amplified by in vitro transcription. TCRdb fed the reads into MiXCR, producing one record per CDR3 protein. The sample has under 90,000 distinct CDR3 sequences; roughly a sixth are singletons.

The receptor comes from a male donor with prostate cancer. The sequencing here drew on PBMCs, taken before treatment. V usage is TRBV4-1 and J usage is TRBJ1-2; TRBD1 aligns across 7 bases. Written as DNA, the CDR3 is TGCGCCAGCAGCCGAGCGGTCACAGGGGACGGTGGCTACACCTTC. This codes for CASSRAVTGDGGYTF.